Below, 32 T cell receptor beta chains from the same sample are listed, as sequenced in a study of CD8+ T cells in alopecia areata. Extracted RNA was reverse transcribed into cDNA, the sequencing template. Assay: immunoSEQ multiplex PCR; the TCRdb copy retains only in-frame clones and omits some. The data contain 90,000 to 150,000 clones, about 50% of them singletons. Treatment denoted: oral pan-JAK inhibitor, 5-10 mg twice daily. Sample: CD4+ T cells sorted from blood, taken at week 4, from a patient treated with tofacitinib. The receptors were sampled from a human donor with alopecia areata.

This clone was seen more than once but under ten times. The chain combines TRBV7-2 with TRBJ1-1, with D maybe TRBD1 (5 bases). V lost 4 bases to trimming and J lost 8 bases, with 14 bases between them. Germline V gene lookup returns CDR1 SGHTA and CDR2 FQGNSA. This CDR3 comprises 13 residues. The CDR3 loop is CASSSQVRQEAFF. CDR3 sequence (DNA): TGTGCCAGCAGCTCACAGGTCAGGCAGGAAGCTTTCTTT.

The chain is built from TRBV9 and TRBJ2-1, with TRBD2 identical over 14 bases. The J segment lost 9 bases and the V segment lost 4 bases, leaving 9 bases of the junction unmatched. The CDR3 runs to 16 residues. The V gene's germline CDR1 is SGDLS and CDR2 YYNGEE. The CDR3 spells CASSFAGTSGGGEQFF. Here the CDR3 DNA reads TGTGCCAGCAGCTTCGCCGGGACTAGCGGGGGTGGTGAGCAGTTCTTC.

This chain links TRBV7-9 with TRBJ2-3, with 7 bases aligning to TRBD1. CDR1 and CDR2 from the germline V gene are SEHNR and FQNEAQ (reference sequence). This CDR3 region has 15 residues. V gave up 2 bases and J gave up 2 bases; unmatched junction bases: 4. CDR3 protein: CASSLRDSYTDTQYF. CDR3 coding DNA: TGTGCCAGCAGCTTAAGGGACAGCTACACAGATACGCAGTATTTT.

The rearrangement links TRBV30 to TRBJ1-5; D is ambiguous. V lost 3 bases and J lost 4, with 13 bases in between. CDR3 length: 14 amino acids. Germline loops: CDR1 GTSNPN, CDR2 SVGIG (reference sequence). In DNA, the CDR3 is TGTGCCTGGAGCTATCCTAGAGGGAATCAGCCCCAGCATTTT. It encodes CAWSYPRGNQPQHF. Variable domain in full (rest from reference TRBV30 and TRBJ1-5): SQTIHQWPATLVQPVGSPLSLECTVEGTSNPNLYWYRQAAGRGLQLLFYSVGIGQISSEVPQNLSASRPQDRQFILSSKKLLLSDSGFYLCAWSYPRGNQPQHFGDGTRLSIL.

A few counts support this clone. The J gene is TRBJ2-7, the V gene TRBV5-6; 10 nucleotides align to TRBD1. The CDR3 is made up of 13 amino acids. The V and J ends lost 4 bases and 4 bases, in that order; junction bases with no gene match: 2. Germline-derived CDR1 and CDR2 are SGHDT and YYEEEE. The DNA for the CDR3 is TGTGCCAGCAGCCGGGACAGGGGATACGAGCAGTACTTC. Translation gives CASSRDRGYEQYF.

This chain connects TRBV30 to TRBJ2-1; D is perhaps TRBD1 or TRBD2 (6 bases each). V gave up 7 bases and J gave up 10 bases, with 17 bases separating them. The germline V gene encodes CDR1 GTSNPN and CDR2 SVGIG (reference sequence). This CDR3 region has 12 residues. CDR3 coding DNA: TGTGCCTCCAGACGAGGGGGGCGGGAGCAGTTCTTC. It is translated as CASRRGGREQFF.

The chain joins TRBV30 to TRBJ2-5; 10 positions match TRBD2. The CDR3 is 17 amino acids. Germline CDR1 is GTSNPN and CDR2 is SVGIG (reference sequence). V gave up 4 bases and J gave up 5 bases; unmatched junction bases: 16. The CDR3: CAWTTGTSAGVGETQYF. The DNA of the CDR3 is TGTGCCTGGACCACCGGGACTAGCGCCGGAGTAGGGGAGACCCAGTACTTC. Full variable domain (missing parts from reference TRBV30 and TRBJ2-5): SQTIHQWPATLVQPVGSPLSLECTVEGTSNPNLYWYRQAAGRGLQLLFYSVGIGQISSEVPQNLSASRPQDRQFILSSKKLLLSDSGFYLCAWTTGTSAGVGETQYFGPGTRLLVL.

In the case of this clone: Mismatch with germline at one junction end may stem from a read error. This sequence joins TRBV27 and TRBJ1-1; TRBD1 matches at 7 bases. The CDR3 is made up of 12 amino acids. Per germline, CDR1 MNHEY and CDR2 SMNVEV (reference sequence). The CDR3, as DNA: TGTGCCAGCAGTTTCGCCGGGACAGATCTTACCTTT. Protein product: CASSFAGTDLTF.

This clone has a count of ten or more. The chain is built from TRBV27 and TRBJ2-3, with a tentative D call TRBD2 (6 bases). There are 14 residues in the CDR3. Germline V gene lookup returns CDR1 MNHEY and CDR2 SMNVEV (reference sequence). Trimming removed 9 bases from V and 2 bases from J, with 15 bases in between. Here the CDR3 DNA reads TGTGCCAGTACTCCGGGACTTTACACAGATACGCAGTATTTT. Translation gives CASTPGLYTDTQYF.

This clone appeared a few times. The chain carries TRBV29-1 and TRBJ2-6; D is undetermined. The CDR3 spans 12 residues. Looked up from germline, CDR1 is SQVTM and CDR2 is ANQGSEA. V was trimmed by 3 bases and J by 9 bases, leaving 9 bases between them. CDR3 residues: CSVDLADNVLTF. The CDR3 nucleotides are TGCAGCGTTGACCTGGCGGACAACGTCCTGACTTTC.

The V and J genes are TRBV14 and TRBJ1-2; 7 bases map to TRBD1. This CDR3 is 16 amino acids long. Trimming took 4 bases from V and 1 from J; bases not matched to a gene: 9. Germline lookup yields CDR1 SGHDN and CDR2 FVKESK. The CDR3 bases are TGTGCCAGCAGCCCGCGACAGGGCCGGAATAACTATGGCTACACCTTC. Translating it yields CASSPRQGRNNYGYTF. Looking up the rest from reference TRBV14 and TRBJ1-2 gives the full variable domain: EAGVTQFPSHSVIEKGQTVTLRCDPISGHDNLYWYRRVMGKEIKFLLHFVKESKQDESGMPNNRFLAERTGGTYSTLKVQPAELEDSGVYFCASSPRQGRNNYGYTFGSGTRLTVV.

The rearrangement joins TRBV13 to TRBJ2-7; D is unresolved. The V gene lost 1 base and the J gene lost 0 bases, with 1 base spanning the gap. The CDR3 totals 12 residues. Germline loops: CDR1 PRHDT, CDR2 FYEKMQ (reference sequence). As DNA, the CDR3 is TGTGCCAGCAGCTTAGCCTCCTACGAGCAGTACTTC. Translation gives CASSLASYEQYF.

The J gene is TRBJ2-2, the V gene TRBV4-1, with D maybe TRBD1 (6 bases). The CDR3 length is 15 residues. Germline V lookup: CDR1 MGHRA, CDR2 YSYEKL. Trimming took 1 base from V and 4 from J, leaving 10 bases between them. CDR3 region: CASSQVRQATGELFF. The CDR3 DNA reads as TGCGCCAGCAGCCAAGTTCGACAGGCCACCGGGGAGCTGTTTTTT.

This clone was observed once. The chain links TRBV6-5 to TRBJ1-2; TRBD1 agrees at 10 bases. Germline V gene data show CDR1 as MNHEY and CDR2 as SVGAGI. Trimming cost V 3 bases and J 3 bases; bases outside gene matches: 4. CDR3 length: 15 amino acids. The DNA for the CDR3 is TGTGCCAGCAGTTATAAGGGACAGGGGTACTATGGCTACACCTTC. Protein sequence: CASSYKGQGYYGYTF.

V usage is TRBV30 and J usage is TRBJ1-2; possible D gene TRBD1, 5 bases. Looked up from germline, CDR1 is GTSNPN and CDR2 is SVGIG (reference sequence). Between the trimmed V and J ends, which lost 8 bases and 7 bases, there was a span of 20 bases. This CDR3 comprises 13 residues. The CDR3 protein is CAGGRRTGGGYTF. The CDR3 DNA is TGTGCCGGGGGACGCAGGACTGGTGGTGGCTACACCTTC.

This clone appeared a few times. In the same sample, other DNA sequences code for this CDR3. The chain combines TRBV5-1 with TRBJ2-3; no clear D gene. CDR1 is SGHRS, CDR2 YFSETQ, per germline. The CDR3 sequence is 11 residues long. Trimming cost V 0 bases and J 6 bases, with 2 bases left between them. CDR3 bases: TGCGCCAGCAGCTTGGAGGATACGCAGTATTTT. It specifies CASSLEDTQYF.

This rearrangement joins TRBV6-5 to TRBJ2-7; D unresolved. This CDR3 is built from 15 residues. Germline V lookup: CDR1 MNHEY, CDR2 SVGAGI. Trimming took off 0 bases at V and 2 bases at J, with 11 bases between the two ends. The CDR3 DNA is TGTGCCAGCAGTTACTCGAGCGCAGCAGCCTACGAGCAGTACTTC. This codes for CASSYSSAAAYEQYF.

This clone turned up a few times. CDR3 protein: CARGADGYTF. The CDR3 DNA sequence: TGTGCCCGGGGGGCCGATGGCTACACCTTC. The rearrangement joins TRBV30 to TRBJ1-2; D may be TRBD1 (6 bases). Germline lookup yields CDR1 GTSNPN and CDR2 SVGIG (reference sequence). The V gene lost 8 bases and the J gene lost 6 bases, with 10 bases spanning the gap. This CDR3 spans 10 amino acids.

This clone was seen at least ten times. This sequence joins TRBV6-5 and TRBJ2-3, with 10 nucleotides matching TRBD2. Germline V CDR1 and CDR2: MNHEY, SVGAGI. This CDR3 spans 16 amino acids. Unmatched junction bases numbered 6, after V lost 2 bases and J lost 4 bases. The CDR3 region is CASSYKPAGGSDTQYF. Written as DNA, the CDR3 is TGTGCCAGCAGTTACAAGCCAGCGGGAGGGTCAGATACGCAGTATTTT.

The J gene is TRBJ2-5, the V gene TRBV11-2; D is uncertain. Germline V gene data show CDR1 as SGHAT and CDR2 as FQNNGV. Trimming shortened V by 4 bases and J by 10 bases, and 22 bases separated the two germline ends. The CDR3 sequence is 15 residues long. The CDR3 coding sequence is TGTGCCAGCAGCTCCAAACCGGGCGCCAAGGGCAACCAGTACTTC. Amino acids: CASSSKPGAKGNQYF.

The rearrangement joins TRBV6-5 to TRBJ1-5; no clear D. Per the germline V gene, CDR1 is MNHEY and CDR2 is SVGAGI. V was trimmed by 0 bases and J by 4 bases, leaving 10 bases between them. There are 15 residues in the CDR3. CDR3 region: CASSYSQTQNQPQHF. The CDR3, as DNA: TGTGCCAGCAGTTACTCGCAGACACAGAATCAGCCCCAGCATTTT.

The chain links TRBV5-1 to TRBJ2-1; 11 bases are a match to TRBD2. The CDR3 sequence is 17 residues long. With V trimmed by 1 base and J by 0 bases, 3 bases remained unmatched. Germline CDR1 is SGHRS and CDR2 is YFSETQ. The CDR3 bases are TGCGCCAGCAGCTTGTCTACTAGCGGGAGCTCCTACAATGAGCAGTTCTTC. Translation: CASSLSTSGSSYNEQFF.

V and J are TRBV5-4 and TRBJ1-2, with TRBD1 identical over 11 bases. The CDR3 covers 14 residues. Germline trimming cut 4 bases from V and 6 bases from J; bases unmatched to any gene: 5. CDR1 is SGHNT and CDR2 is YYREEE in the germline V gene (reference sequence). CDR3 region: CASSRPGQGDGYTF. CDR3 nucleotide sequence: TGTGCCAGCAGCAGACCGGGACAGGGGGATGGCTACACCTTC.

The chain couples TRBV2 to TRBJ1-2; weak D call: TRBD1 (5 bases). V lost 6 bases to trimming and J lost 2 bases, with 10 bases between them. The germline V gene encodes CDR1 SNHLY and CDR2 FYNNEI. The length of the CDR3 is 13 residues. For the CDR3, the DNA is TGTGCCAGCAGCGGAGACAGAAACTATGGCTACACCTTC. Amino acids: CASSGDRNYGYTF.

The chain links TRBV11-2 to TRBJ2-7, with D tentatively TRBD1 or TRBD2 (5 bases each). Trimming took 1 base from V and 3 from J, leaving 13 bases between them. CDR3 length equals 15 residues. Germline V lookup: CDR1 SGHAT, CDR2 FQNNGV. The CDR3 DNA is TGTGCCAGCAGCTTAGCGGGGACGGCATACTACGAGCAGTACTTC. As protein: CASSLAGTAYYEQYF. The whole variable domain, filled in from reference TRBV11-2 and TRBJ2-7, reads EAGVAQSPRYKIIEKRQSVAFWCNPISGHATLYWYQQILGQGPKLLIQFQNNGVVDDSQLPKDRFSAERLKGVDSTLKIQPAKLEDSAVYLCASSLAGTAYYEQYFGPGTRLTVT.

The chain carries TRBV29-1 and TRBJ2-7; 11 bases align to TRBD1. The germline V gene has CDR1 SQVTM and CDR2 ANQGSEA. This CDR3 contains 15 residues. After removal of 8 bases from V and 1 base from J, the junction contained 10 bases not matched to a gene. This CDR3 reads CSCSSGTGGSYEQYF. For the CDR3, the DNA is TGCAGCTGCTCTTCCGGGACAGGGGGTTCCTACGAGCAGTACTTC.

This clone has a handful of counts. This CDR3 is CSVERGVNTEAFF. The CDR3 DNA sequence: TGCAGCGTTGAAAGAGGGGTGAACACTGAAGCTTTCTTT. The V and J genes are TRBV29-1 and TRBJ1-1; a weak D match, TRBD1 (5 bases). The germline gives CDR1 SQVTM, CDR2 ANQGSEA. Trimming cost V 2 bases and J 0 bases, with 7 bases left between them. This CDR3 comprises 13 residues.

The chain links TRBV5-4 to TRBJ1-1; D is unresolved. The germline gives CDR1 SGHNT, CDR2 YYREEE (reference sequence). The CDR3 covers 16 residues. V was clipped by 4 bases and J by 8 bases, with 24 bases between them. The CDR3 reads CASSPRFYSRIPEAFF. DNA for the CDR3: TGTGCCAGCAGCCCACGATTTTACAGCCGCATCCCCGAAGCTTTCTTT.

This clone has just a few counts. The chain links TRBV14 to TRBJ2-1, with TRBD2 identical over 10 bases. This CDR3 is built from 17 residues. Trimming took 0 bases from V and 8 from J; bases not matched to a gene: 10. CDR1 SGHDN and CDR2 FVKESK come from the germline V gene. This CDR3 reads CASSQDIRTLAGDEQFF. The CDR3 nucleotides read TGTGCCAGCAGCCAAGATATAAGGACGCTAGCGGGGGATGAGCAGTTCTTC.

Only a few counts were recorded for this clone. The chain carries TRBV29-1 and TRBJ1-1; TRBD1 might be the D (6 bases). The CDR3 has 14 amino acids. The V gene's germline CDR1 is SQVTM and CDR2 ANQGSEA. V shed 1 base and J shed 6 bases, with 15 bases lying between them. This chain's CDR3 is CSVEVLIQGSEAFF. CDR3 DNA: TGCAGCGTTGAAGTCCTTATACAGGGCTCTGAAGCTTTCTTT.

The chain uses TRBV5-1 and TRBJ2-5, with 10 bases identical to TRBD1. Trimming cost V 4 bases and J 5 bases; bases outside gene matches: 5. CDR1 is SGHRS and CDR2 is YFSETQ in the germline V gene. The CDR3 spans 14 residues. The CDR3 region has the DNA TGCGCCAGCAGCGAGACAGGGGGCAGTGAGACCCAGTACTTC. Translation: CASSETGGSETQYF.

This clone was seen a handful of times. The CDR3 is CSVSRRPGDSGNTIYF. In DNA form, the CDR3 reads TGCAGCGTATCAAGACGTCCAGGGGACTCTGGAAACACCATATATTTT. The genes are TRBV29-1 and TRBJ1-3; D is perhaps TRBD1 (6 bases). The V and J ends lost 6 bases and 0 bases respectively, with 18 bases between them. This CDR3 is 16 amino acids long. Germline V CDR1 and CDR2: SQVTM, ANQGSEA.